These 3 T cell receptor beta chains came from one sample sequenced in a study of OX40 agonist ivuxolimab in advanced cancers. This table comes from immunoSEQ multiplex PCR, and its TCRdb copy is limited to in-frame clones, with some not included. The table lists more than 35,000 clones, roughly 80% of them singletons. The sequencing here drew on CD4+ or CD8+ T cells sorted from blood, taken in a trial of the OX40 agonist ivuxolimab. These receptors originate from an adult with an advanced solid tumor such as melanoma, head and neck, liver or kidney cancer.

J is TRBJ1-1 and V is TRBV18; 8 bases fit TRBD1. This CDR3 is 16 amino acids long. Germline V lookup: CDR1 KGHSH, CDR2 LQKENI. J was trimmed by 0 bases and V by 6 bases; bases with no gene match: 9. The CDR3: CASSLDRGLMNTEAFF. The DNA of the CDR3 is TGTGCCAGCTCCCTTGACAGGGGTCTTATGAACACTGAAGCTTTCTTT. Using reference TRBV18 and TRBJ1-1 for the parts outside the CDR3, the full variable domain is NAGVMQNPRHLVRRRGQEARLRCSPMKGHSHVYWYRQLPEEGLKFMVYLQKENIIDESGMPKERFSAEFPKEGPSILRIQQVVRGDSAAYFCASSLDRGLMNTEAFFGQGTRLTVV.

This chain uses TRBV5-1 with TRBJ2-1; D gene unclear. The CDR3 totals 12 residues. The V end was cut by 4 bases, the J end by 8 bases, with 10 bases between. Per the germline V gene, CDR1 is SGHRS and CDR2 is YFSETQ. The DNA of the CDR3 is TGCGCCAGCAGCGATAGCTTGGATGAGCAGTTCTTC. This gives the protein CASSDSLDEQFF.

CDR3 amino acids: CASSFGMNTEAFF. The CDR3 coding sequence is TGTGCCAGCAGCTTTGGGATGAACACTGAAGCTTTCTTT. The gene calls are TRBV7-9 and TRBJ1-1; D unclear. Deletions cut 3 bases from V and 0 bases from J, with 5 bases between. This CDR3 has 13 residues. Germline CDR1 reads SEHNR; CDR2 reads FQNEAQ (reference sequence).